Below, 23 T cell receptor beta chains from the same sample are listed, as sequenced in a study of blood T cell repertoires in COVID-19. The protocol was immunoSEQ multiplex PCR, while the TCRdb copy is restricted to in-frame clones and leaves out a portion. This table has some 170,000 clones, more than 85% appearing once. Sequencing was carried out using PBMCs or T cells enriched from blood (not recorded which). These receptors came from a human donor with acute COVID-19. The donor label of this sample is uncertain.

This chain connects TRBV30 to TRBJ1-5; TRBD1 aligns across 8 bases. CDR3 length: 13 amino acids. The V segment lost 2 bases and the J segment 7 bases; nucleotides outside the gene matches: 4. CDR1 is GTSNPN and CDR2 is SVGIG in the germline V gene (reference sequence). CDR3 sequence: CAWSSQGVQPQHF. The DNA for the CDR3 is TGTGCCTGGAGTTCACAGGGGGTCCAGCCCCAGCATTTT.

The chain combines TRBV2 with TRBJ1-5; TRBD1 might be the D (6 bases). From germline, CDR1 is SNHLY and CDR2 FYNNEI. This CDR3 has 15 amino acids. V was pared by 4 bases and J by 3 bases, with 13 bases between. The CDR3 DNA reads as TGTGCCAGCAGTGGAGAGGGGGTAACCAATCAGCCCCAGCATTTT. Its translation: CASSGEGVTNQPQHF.

CDR3 bases: TGTGCCTGGAGTCATCGCGACGGGACCGGGGAGCTGTTTTTT. Translation: CAWSHRDGTGELFF. The genes are TRBV30 and TRBJ2-2; D remains unclear. This CDR3 spans 14 amino acids. CDR1 is GTSNPN and CDR2 is SVGIG in the germline V gene (reference sequence). Trimming stripped 2 bases from V and 5 bases from J, with 12 bases between.

This clone is a singleton in its sample. V gene TRBV18 combines with J gene TRBJ1-1; no definite D call. This CDR3 contains 14 residues. CDR1 is KGHSH, CDR2 LQKENI, per germline. Trimming stripped 2 bases from V and 1 base from J, with 8 bases between. In DNA form, the CDR3 reads TGTGCCAGCTCACCAATCAGGCAGAACACTGAAGCTTTCTTT. This gives the protein CASSPIRQNTEAFF. Drawing the rest from reference TRBV18 and TRBJ1-1, the complete variable domain is NAGVMQNPRHLVRRRGQEARLRCSPMKGHSHVYWYRQLPEEGLKFMVYLQKENIIDESGMPKERFSAEFPKEGPSILRIQQVVRGDSAAYFCASSPIRQNTEAFFGQGTRLTVV.

The V and J genes are TRBV5-1 and TRBJ2-3; TRBD2 agrees at 9 bases. V lost 4 bases to trimming and J lost 6 bases; unmatched junction nucleotides: 9. Looked up from germline, CDR1 is SGHRS and CDR2 is YFSETQ. The CDR3 is 15 residues long. CDR3 bases: TGCGCCAGCAGCGGGTTAGCGGGGGCAGGGGATACGCAGTATTTT. Residues: CASSGLAGAGDTQYF. The whole variable domain, remainder taken from reference TRBV5-1 and TRBJ2-3, is KAGVTQTPRYLIKTRGQQVTLSCSPISGHRSVSWYQQTPGQGLQFLFEYFSETQRNKGNFPGRFSGRQFSNSRSEMNVSTLELGDSALYLCASSGLAGAGDTQYFGPGTRLTVL.

The chain uses TRBV6-5 and TRBJ2-7, with D maybe TRBD1 (6 bases). The CDR3 loop spans 13 amino acids. Germline CDR1 is MNHEY and CDR2 is SVGAGI. The V and J ends lost 10 bases and 4 bases respectively, with 17 bases between them. The CDR3 protein is CATTAGVPYEQYF. CDR3 in DNA: TGTGCCACCACGGCAGGGGTGCCGTACGAGCAGTACTTC.

This clone came up a few times. This rearrangement joins TRBV7-3 to TRBJ2-2; TRBD1 is a possible D gene (5 bases). Germline CDR1 is SGHTA and CDR2 is FQGTGA. The CDR3 length is 14 residues. With 3 bases removed from V and 3 bases from J, the gap between germline ends came to 8 bases. In DNA, the CDR3 is TGTGCCAGCAGCTTTACCAGGGACACCGGGGAGCTGTTTTTT. Its translation: CASSFTRDTGELFF.

This rearrangement joins TRBV11-3 to TRBJ2-3, with D perhaps matching TRBD2 (5 bases). The CDR3 spans 13 residues. The germline gives CDR1 SGHNT, CDR2 YENEEA. Trimming removed 2 bases from V and 4 bases from J, with 7 bases in between. The CDR3 DNA is TGTGCCAGCAGCTTACGGGAAGCAGATACGCAGTATTTT. It translates to CASSLREADTQYF.

This chain joins TRBV5-4 and TRBJ2-1; maybe TRBD1 (6 bases). This CDR3 is 12 amino acids long. Germline V lookup: CDR1 SGHNT, CDR2 YYREEE (reference sequence). The V gene lost 2 bases and the J gene lost 8 bases, with 8 bases spanning the gap. Here the CDR3 reads CASSLTGHEQFF. Written as DNA, the CDR3 is TGTGCCAGCAGCTTAACAGGGCATGAGCAGTTCTTC.

This clone was counted once. This chain joins TRBV24-1 and TRBJ1-4, with D maybe TRBD1 (6 bases). This CDR3 region has 15 residues. Per germline, CDR1 KGHDR and CDR2 SFDVKD. Between the trimmed V and J ends, which lost 4 bases and 7 bases, there was a span of 15 bases. CDR3 sequence: CATSDGEQGGEKLFF. DNA for the CDR3: TGTGCCACCAGTGACGGGGAACAGGGCGGTGAAAAACTGTTTTTT.

The chain uses TRBV7-8 and TRBJ1-1, with 8 bases identical to TRBD1. Trimming took 4 bases from V and 8 from J; bases not matched to a gene: 9. This CDR3 comprises 14 residues. Germline V gene sequence: CDR1 SGHVS, CDR2 FQNEAQ. CDR3 nucleotides: TGTGCCAGCAGCTCACAAAGGGGGACAGGCGAAGCTTTCTTT. It is translated as CASSSQRGTGEAFF.

V usage is TRBV5-4 and J usage is TRBJ2-5; D is perhaps TRBD1 (5 bases). The V gene's germline CDR1 is SGHNT and CDR2 YYREEE (reference sequence). This CDR3 has 14 residues. Trimming shortened V by 2 bases and J by 1 base, and 9 bases separated the two germline ends. Here the CDR3 DNA reads TGTGCCAGCAGCTTTGATCAGGGCCAAGAGACCCAGTACTTC. This gives the protein CASSFDQGQETQYF. The whole variable domain, filled in from reference TRBV5-4 and TRBJ2-5, reads ETGVTQSPTHLIKTRGQQVTLRCSSQSGHNTVSWYQQALGQGPQFIFQYYREEENGRGNFPPRFSGLQFPNYSSELNVNALELDDSALYLCASSFDQGQETQYFGPGTRLLVL.

The V call is TRBV19, the J call TRBJ1-2, with 7 bases identical to TRBD1. The CDR3 sequence is 15 residues long. The V gene end was trimmed by 7 bases and the J gene end by 0 bases; junction bases not matched to a gene: 8. CDR1 is LNHDA and CDR2 is SQIVND in the germline V gene (reference sequence). Here the CDR3 reads CASTPPDRTNYGYTF. The CDR3 DNA sequence: TGTGCCAGTACACCCCCGGACAGGACTAACTATGGCTACACCTTC.

The chain carries TRBV4-3 and TRBJ2-1; the D gene is possibly TRBD2 (7 bases). V lost 0 bases and J 6 bases, leaving 18 bases between the germline ends. Germline V lookup: CDR1 LGHNA, CDR2 YSLEER. The CDR3 is made up of 17 amino acids. The DNA of the CDR3 is TGCGCCAGCAGCCAAGATCACCCGGGGGGCCTCCTCAATGAGCAGTTCTTC. As protein: CASSQDHPGGLLNEQFF.

The chain has TRBV14 and TRBJ1-1, with a weak D call TRBD1 (6 bases). CDR3 length: 13 residues. Trimming pared 4 bases from V and 1 base from J, leaving 7 bases between. Germline assignment: CDR1 SGHDN and CDR2 FVKESK. The CDR3 DNA reads as TGTGCCAGCAGCCGACAGGAGAACACTGAAGCTTTCTTT. It translates to CASSRQENTEAFF.

The chain recombines TRBV12-5 with TRBJ2-7; D is perhaps TRBD1 (6 bases). Trimming left V 4 bases short and J 0 bases short, with 22 bases between. The CDR3 sequence is 18 residues long. Germline-derived CDR1 and CDR2 are LGHNT and FRNRAP. CDR3 DNA sequence: TGTGCTAGTGGTTCCACACTACAGGGATTAGGGTACTCCTACGAGCAGTACTTC. It is translated as CASGSTLQGLGYSYEQYF.

This rearrangement joins TRBV3-1 (or the pseudogene TRBV3-2) to TRBJ2-3, with a possible D match to TRBD1 (5 bases). Looked up from germline, CDR1 is LGHDT and CDR2 is YNNKEL (reference sequence). The CDR3 spans 16 residues. V was cut by 2 bases and J by 0 bases, with 12 bases left in between. The CDR3 sequence: CASSQQGTSSTDTQYF. Here the CDR3 DNA reads TGTGCCAGCAGCCAACAGGGCACCTCTAGCACAGATACGCAGTATTTT.

The rearrangement links TRBV6-5 to TRBJ1-5; tentative D call: TRBD1 (6 bases). V dropped 7 bases and J dropped 7 bases, with 17 bases sitting between them. The CDR3 has 14 residues. CDR1 is MNHEY, CDR2 SVGAGI, per germline. The CDR3 nucleotides read TGTGCCAGCAATACCGGGACAAGAGAACAGCCCCAGCATTTT. Amino acid sequence: CASNTGTREQPQHF.

This clone was observed once. The rearrangement joins TRBV15 to TRBJ1-2; 9 nucleotides line up with TRBD1. The CDR3 extends over 17 amino acids. Germline CDR1 reads LNHNV; CDR2 reads YYDKDF (reference sequence). Trimming cost V 0 bases and J 3 bases; bases outside gene matches: 8. In DNA, the CDR3 is TGTGCCACCAGCAGAGACCTCGGACAGGGGATGGACTATGGCTACACCTTC. Residues: CATSRDLGQGMDYGYTF.

The chain carries TRBV19 and TRBJ1-1; D gene ambiguous. CDR3 length: 13 amino acids. From germline, CDR1 is LNHDA and CDR2 SQIVND (reference sequence). Between the trimmed V and J ends, which lost 3 bases and 6 bases, there was a span of 11 bases. CDR3 in amino acids: CASSISVVPEAFF. The CDR3 DNA sequence: TGTGCCAGTAGTATCTCGGTCGTCCCTGAAGCTTTCTTT.

The chain couples TRBV7-8 to TRBJ1-1; D gene ambiguous. The V end lost 7 bases, the J end lost 0 bases, and 18 bases lay between the germline ends. The CDR3 totals 16 residues. CDR1 SGHVS and CDR2 FQNEAQ come from the germline V gene. This CDR3 reads CASKDLSRRMNTEAFF. The CDR3 DNA reads TGTGCCAGCAAAGATCTCTCGAGGAGGATGAACACTGAAGCTTTCTTT.

The gene calls are TRBV9 and TRBJ2-5; 10 bases fit TRBD1. The CDR3 spans 14 residues. V dropped 2 bases and J dropped 3; count of bases not matched to a gene: 1. From germline, CDR1 is SGDLS and CDR2 YYNGEE. CDR3: CASSVGQGEETQYF. The CDR3 DNA reads as TGTGCCAGCAGCGTCGGACAGGGGGAAGAGACCCAGTACTTC.

This chain uses TRBV7-8 with TRBJ2-7; 9 bases agree with TRBD1. This CDR3 contains 15 residues. Germline V gene sequence: CDR1 SGHVS, CDR2 FQNEAQ. With 5 bases clipped from V and 2 bases from J, the junction kept 7 bases outside the gene matches. CDR3 sequence reads: CASSPQGAQTYEQYF. For the CDR3, the DNA is TGTGCCAGCAGCCCACAGGGGGCTCAAACCTACGAGCAGTACTTC.